The TCR beta chain described here comes from a study of T cell responses to AZD1222 COVID-19 vaccine. The overall study: Pooling was applied to second doses at about 4 or about 12 weeks.

The study, taken as a whole, reports: It was only a handful of AZD1222 recipients who were seropositive at baseline. Increased Spike-specific TCR breadth and depth were observed after two AZD1222 doses.

This clone has a handful of counts. Antigen unknown. Germline CDR1 LGHNA, CDR2 YSLEER. CDR3 length: 17 amino acids. Trimming removed 0 bases from V and 3 bases from J; junction bases left unmatched: 7. Here immunoSEQ multiplex PCR was the method, and the copy in TCRdb shows in-frame clones only, minus some. The sample consists of about 62,000 clones, more than 70% of them appearing once. The chain recombines TRBV4-3 with TRBJ1-1; 10 nucleotides line up with TRBD1. The sample consisted of peripheral blood, taken on day 0 of AZD1222 vaccination. The source of this sequence is an adult in good health. The CDR3 DNA is TGCGCCAGCAGCCAAGAAGGGGCCGGGACAGGGGACACTGAAGCTTTCTTT. Its translation is CASSQEGAGTGDTEAFF.